The clone carrying this TCR beta chain was recorded at least ten times. Its matching antigen is unknown. These data come from a study of T cell repertoires in cytomegalovirus infection. Overall study results and limits: Accumulated public TCR beta family frequency recognized individuals carrying CMV together with the relevant HLA.

TCRdb recomputed calls from the reads with MiXCR, one row per CDR3 protein. Of some 77,000 distinct CDR3 sequences listed, around 3.4% are singletons. V lost 5 bases, J lost 3 bases, and 15 bases stayed unmatched. Germline V gene data show CDR1 as SGHTA and CDR2 as FQGTGA. The CDR3 has 19 residues. The J gene is TRBJ2-6, the V gene TRBV7-3; 8 bases match TRBD1. The source of this sequence is a human donor in good health (CMV status not recorded). Some clones in this sample may be carry-over from other donors' samples. The sequenced sample was PBMCs. The CDR3 DNA is TGTGCCAGCAGCCCCCGTCTAGCGCAGGGGGCAGGTGGGGCCAACGTCCTGACTTTC. It codes for CASSPRLAQGAGGANVLTF.